These 11 T cell receptor beta chains originate from one sample sequenced in a study of T-cell reconstitution after alpha-beta-depleted transplantation in children. Unique molecular identifiers were incorporated when the TCRbeta library was constructed. Each CDR3 protein gets one entry after TCRdb re-called the PCR reads with MiXCR. The table has about 480,000 distinct CDR3 sequences, approximately 13% seen once. Sequenced here: PBMCs from the stem cell graft donor, sampled from the stem cell graft. These receptors all come from a human donor who donated a stem cell graft to a child with combined immunodeficiency.

This chain joins TRBV27 and TRBJ1-5, with TRBD1 identical over 7 bases. Germline V CDR1 and CDR2: MNHEY, SMNVEV (reference sequence). J lost 3 bases, V lost 6 bases, and 8 bases had no gene match. The CDR3 contains 15 residues. CDR3 amino acids: CASSLGTGVNQPQHF. The CDR3 nucleotides are TGTGCCAGCAGCTTAGGTACAGGGGTCAATCAGCCCCAGCATTTT.

The chain combines TRBV12-3 or TRBV12-4 with TRBJ2-5; D might be TRBD1 or TRBD2, each matching 7 bases. The CDR3 length is 15 residues. V was trimmed by 4 bases and J by 1 base, leaving 13 bases between them. The DNA of the CDR3 is TGTGCCAGCAGTTGGGGAGGGGACAGCCAAGAGACCCAGTACTTC. It is translated as CASSWGGDSQETQYF.

This chain connects TRBV5-5 to TRBJ2-7; no reliable D call. V shed 0 bases and J shed 5 bases, with 12 bases lying between them. The germline V gene encodes CDR1 SGHKS and CDR2 YYEKEE (reference sequence). The CDR3 is 14 amino acids. The chain's CDR3 is CASSLVCSSHEQYF. The DNA of the CDR3 is TGTGCCAGCAGCTTGGTGTGCAGTTCCCACGAGCAGTACTTC.

This chain connects TRBV18 to TRBJ2-3, with D uncertain. CDR1 is KGHSH, CDR2 LQKENI, per germline. V was shortened by 6 bases and J by 6 bases, with 13 bases between the two germline ends. The CDR3 consists of 13 residues. The CDR3: CASSRDMGDTQYF. CDR3 nucleotide sequence: TGTGCCAGCTCCCGAGATATGGGGGATACGCAGTATTTT. Full variable domain (rest looked up from reference TRBV18 and TRBJ2-3): NAGVMQNPRHLVRRRGQEARLRCSPMKGHSHVYWYRQLPEEGLKFMVYLQKENIIDESGMPKERFSAEFPKEGPSILRIQQVVRGDSAAYFCASSRDMGDTQYFGPGTRLTVL.

The gene calls are TRBV12-3 or TRBV12-4 and TRBJ1-3, with TRBD1 identical over 12 bases. This CDR3 is 17 amino acids long. Trimming at V came to 6 bases and at J to 0 bases, leaving 6 bases not matched to a gene. The DNA of the CDR3 is TGTGCCAGCAGACGCGGGACAGGGGGCGGCTCTGGAAACACCATATATTTT. It translates to CASRRGTGGGSGNTIYF.

This clonotype was recorded a few times. The rearrangement links TRBV6-8 to TRBJ2-4; 10 positions match TRBD1. Trimming at V came to 2 bases and at J to 1 base, leaving 2 bases not matched to a gene. The CDR3 extends over 16 amino acids. The germline gives CDR1 MNHGY, CDR2 SAAAGT. The CDR3 DNA is TGTGCCAGCAGTTACGGACAGGGGGTTGCCAAAAACATTCAGTACTTC. Its translation: CASSYGQGVAKNIQYF.

The V and J genes are TRBV7-9 and TRBJ2-3; D call uncertain. Per germline, CDR1 SEHNR and CDR2 FQNEAQ (reference sequence). CDR3 length: 13 amino acids. Trimming shortened V by 2 bases and J by 6 bases, and 9 bases separated the two germline ends. CDR3 nucleotides: TGTGCCAGCAGCTTACTTAGGTTGGATACGCAGTATTTT. As protein: CASSLLRLDTQYF.

This clonotype was counted many times. CDR3 sequence (DNA): TGTGCCAGCAGTTTCTCCTACGAGCAGTACTTC. It yields the protein CASSFSYEQYF. V usage is TRBV12-3 or TRBV12-4 and J usage is TRBJ2-7; D remains unclear. CDR3 length: 11 amino acids. Trimming took 3 bases from V and 0 from J, leaving 0 bases between them.

This clonotype was observed many times. The V and J genes are TRBV15 and TRBJ2-3; 7 bases agree with TRBD2. Germline V gene data show CDR1 as LNHNV and CDR2 as YYDKDF (reference sequence). There are 16 residues in the CDR3. J was trimmed by 1 base and V by 1 base; bases with no gene match: 5. CDR3 sequence reads: CATSRGAGRGTDTQYF. DNA for the CDR3: TGTGCCACCAGCAGAGGGGCAGGGAGGGGCACAGATACGCAGTATTTT.

This clonotype occurred many times. This chain uses TRBV12-3 or TRBV12-4 with TRBJ2-1; 10 bases match TRBD2. V was clipped by 7 bases and J by 8 bases; unmatched bases: 8. CDR3 size: 14 residues. The CDR3 sequence: CASKLAGLPDEQFF. The CDR3, as DNA: TGTGCCAGCAAACTAGCGGGGCTACCGGATGAGCAGTTCTTC.

This clonotype was observed a handful of times. The chain joins TRBV7-3 to TRBJ2-1; TRBD2 matches at 9 bases. Germline V CDR1 and CDR2: SGHTA, FQGTGA. This CDR3 comprises 17 residues. Unmatched junction bases numbered 6, after V lost 0 bases and J lost 3 bases. The DNA for the CDR3 is TGTGCCAGCAGCTTAACCTCGAGACTAGCGGTCTACAATGAGCAGTTCTTC. It yields the protein CASSLTSRLAVYNEQFF.